Each of the 19 T cell receptor beta chains below was sequenced from the same sample in a study of PD-1 blockade in mismatch repair-deficient tumors. The method was immunoSEQ multiplex PCR; TCRdb's version includes in-frame clones alone and lacks a portion of them. The sample has 75,000 to 80,000 clones, more than 80% seen once; the top ten hold approximately 5.5%. Sequencing used peripheral blood, obtained 44 weeks after starting pembrolizumab. These receptor sequences come from an adult with mismatch repair-deficient cancer.

V usage is TRBV7-2 and J usage is TRBJ2-3; D is ambiguous. CDR3 size: 15 residues. In germline, CDR1 is SGHTA, CDR2 FQGNSA. Trimming removed 6 bases from V and 3 bases from J, with 16 bases in between. The chain's CDR3 is CASRRARGRTDTQYF. In nucleotides, the CDR3 is TGTGCCAGCAGACGCGCCAGAGGTCGGACAGATACGCAGTATTTT. The full variable domain, rest sourced from reference TRBV7-2 and TRBJ2-3, is GAGVSQSPSNKVTEKGKDVELRCDPISGHTALYWYRQSLGQGLEFLIYFQGNSAPDKSGLPSDRFSAERTGGSVSTLTIQRTQQEDSAVYLCASRRARGRTDTQYFGPGTRLTVL.

This clone was seen only a few times. This chain links TRBV6-1 with TRBJ1-5, with D possibly being TRBD1 (5 bases). Germline V gene data show CDR1 as MNHNS and CDR2 as SASEGT. V dropped 2 bases and J dropped 7 bases, with 9 bases sitting between them. The CDR3 loop spans 13 amino acids. CDR3 sequence (DNA): TGTGCCAGCAGTGAATCAGGGCGCCAGCCCCAGCATTTT. Protein sequence: CASSESGRQPQHF.

The chain couples TRBV5-4 to TRBJ2-3, with D possibly TRBD2 on 7 matching bases. This CDR3 is 15 amino acids long. The germline V gene has CDR1 SGHNT and CDR2 YYREEE (reference sequence). Trimming took 2 bases from V and 1 from J, leaving 11 bases between them. CDR3 nucleotides: TGTGCCAGCAGCTTTGTAGGGGGGGGCACAGATACGCAGTATTTT. This encodes CASSFVGGGTDTQYF. The variable domain in full, with the rest retrieved from reference TRBV5-4 and TRBJ2-3, is ETGVTQSPTHLIKTRGQQVTLRCSSQSGHNTVSWYQQALGQGPQFIFQYYREEENGRGNFPPRFSGLQFPNYSSELNVNALELDDSALYLCASSFVGGGTDTQYFGPGTRLTVL.

Note on this clone: This sample also contains other DNA sequences that code for the same CDR3. The rearrangement joins TRBV5-4 to TRBJ2-1; TRBD1 matches at 11 bases. The CDR3 loop spans 15 amino acids. V lost 3 bases to trimming and J lost 4 bases; unmatched junction nucleotides: 3. Germline CDR1 and CDR2: SGHNT and YYREEE (reference sequence). The CDR3 spells CASSSGTGGYNEQFF. DNA of the CDR3: TGTGCCAGCAGCTCCGGGACAGGGGGATACAATGAGCAGTTCTTC.

The J gene is TRBJ1-5, the V gene TRBV18; tentative D call: TRBD1 (6 bases). The germline CDR1 and CDR2 sequences are KGHSH and LQKENI. Deletions cut 4 bases from V and 1 base from J, with 14 bases between. The CDR3 is 16 residues long. CDR3 amino acids: CASSQTGTPSNQPQHF. CDR3 in DNA: TGTGCCAGCTCACAAACAGGGACCCCAAGCAATCAGCCCCAGCATTTT.

The gene calls are TRBV28 and TRBJ2-5, with D possibly matching TRBD2 (6 bases). Germline V gives CDR1 MDHEN, CDR2 SYDVKM. V was cut by 4 bases and J by 4 bases, with 16 bases left in between. The CDR3 consists of 15 residues. CDR3 residues: CASSSTGKGGETQYF. CDR3 DNA sequence: TGTGCCAGCAGTTCTACCGGAAAGGGAGGAGAGACCCAGTACTTC.

V usage is TRBV10-3 and J usage is TRBJ2-7; 8 bases align to TRBD2. Germline CDR1 ENHRY, CDR2 SYGVKD. This CDR3 has 15 residues. V lost 7 bases to trimming and J lost 2 bases; unmatched junction nucleotides: 10. The CDR3 is CAIKQSGGETYEQYF. For the CDR3, the DNA is TGTGCCATCAAACAATCGGGGGGGGAAACCTACGAGCAGTACTTC.

V is TRBV4-2 and J is TRBJ2-7, with 8 bases that match TRBD2. The V gene's germline CDR1 is LGHNA and CDR2 YNFKEQ. With 4 bases clipped from V and 1 base from J, the junction kept 6 bases outside the gene matches. This CDR3 is built from 15 residues. The CDR3 region has the DNA TGTGCCAGCAGCCCCAGCGGGAGTGCGTCCTACGAGCAGTACTTC. Amino acids: CASSPSGSASYEQYF.

The DNA for the CDR3 is TGCGCCAGCAGCCAAGATCCTGGAAACTCTGGAAACACCATATATTTT. The encoded protein is CASSQDPGNSGNTIYF. V and J are TRBV4-3 and TRBJ1-3; D call uncertain. Germline loops: CDR1 LGHNA, CDR2 YSLEER. CDR3 size: 16 residues. V was clipped by 0 bases and J by 0 bases, with 9 bases between them.

The V and J genes are TRBV6-5 and TRBJ1-1; D unclear. The CDR3 covers 11 residues. Trimming took 8 bases from V and 3 from J, leaving 7 bases between them. The V gene's germline CDR1 is MNHEY and CDR2 SVGAGI. CDR3 sequence reads: CASSRDTEAFF. For the CDR3, the DNA is TGTGCCAGCTCGCGCGACACTGAAGCTTTCTTT.

V gene TRBV11-2 combines with J gene TRBJ2-3, with D perhaps being TRBD1 or TRBD2 (5 bases each). This CDR3 contains 17 residues. The V gene's germline CDR1 is SGHAT and CDR2 FQNNGV. V lost 5 bases and J lost 3, with 21 bases in between. The CDR3 is CASSPGFRGLRTDTQYF. The CDR3 region has the DNA TGTGCCAGCAGCCCAGGGTTCCGAGGGCTAAGGACAGATACGCAGTATTTT.

The chain uses TRBV7-9 and TRBJ2-7, with TRBD2 identical over 7 bases. The CDR3 contains 17 residues. The germline gives CDR1 SEHNR, CDR2 FQNEAQ (reference sequence). The ends lost 4 bases at V and 0 bases at J; junction bases unmatched: 12. The CDR3 is CASSSVAAGWTSYEQYF. Here the CDR3 DNA reads TGTGCCAGCAGCTCAGTAGCAGCGGGATGGACCTCCTACGAGCAGTACTTC. The full variable domain, completed using reference TRBV7-9 and TRBJ2-7, is DTGVSQNPRHKITKRGQNVTFRCDPISEHNRLYWYRQTLGQGPEFLTYFQNEAQLEKSRLLSDRFSAERPKGSFSTLEIQRTEQGDSAMYLCASSSVAAGWTSYEQYFGPGTRLTVT.

This chain links TRBV11-2 with TRBJ2-5; D gene unclear. Germline V gene lookup returns CDR1 SGHAT and CDR2 FQNNGV. Deletions cut 1 base from V and 5 bases from J, with 5 bases between. The CDR3 length is 12 residues. DNA of the CDR3: TGTGCCAGCAGCTTAGGGTGGGAGACCCAGTACTTC. Translation gives CASSLGWETQYF.

This rearrangement joins TRBV11-2 to TRBJ2-5; possibly TRBD2 for D (6 bases). Trimming removed 5 bases from V and 5 bases from J, with 15 bases in between. CDR3 length: 14 residues. Germline loops: CDR1 SGHAT, CDR2 FQNNGV. The CDR3 DNA reads as TGTGCCAGCAGCCTAGGAGTTCGGGGGGAGACCCAGTACTTC. It translates to CASSLGVRGETQYF.

V and J are TRBV11-2 and TRBJ2-1, with D possibly matching TRBD2 (6 bases). This CDR3 comprises 15 residues. The germline gives CDR1 SGHAT, CDR2 FQNNGV. V dropped 4 bases and J dropped 0 bases, with 10 bases sitting between them. The CDR3: CASSSGLSSYNEQFF. For the CDR3, the DNA is TGTGCCAGCAGCTCGGGACTTAGCTCCTACAATGAGCAGTTCTTC.

V is TRBV11-2 and J is TRBJ2-7; D is undetermined. The CDR3 is 16 residues long. Trimming took off 5 bases at V and 0 bases at J, with 17 bases between the two ends. Looked up from germline, CDR1 is SGHAT and CDR2 is FQNNGV. CDR3 residues: CASSLSGGKSSYEQYF. CDR3 DNA sequence: TGTGCCAGCAGCCTATCGGGTGGGAAGAGCTCCTACGAGCAGTACTTC.

V usage is TRBV7-3 and J usage is TRBJ1-1, with 7 bases aligning to TRBD1. The CDR3 runs to 15 residues. Germline CDR1 is SGHTA and CDR2 is FQGTGA. Trimming at V came to 3 bases and at J to 1 base, leaving 5 bases not matched to a gene. For the CDR3, the DNA is TGTGCCAGCAGCTTTAGCCCAGGGGGGAACACTGAAGCTTTCTTT. Amino acid sequence: CASSFSPGGNTEAFF.

V and J are TRBV19 and TRBJ1-2; D uncertain. Germline lookup yields CDR1 LNHDA and CDR2 SQIVND (reference sequence). CDR3 size: 13 residues. The ends were cut back, 4 bases at V and 1 base at J, with 7 bases in the middle. The CDR3 DNA is TGTGCCAGTAGTAGGGAACATAACTATGGCTACACCTTC. Protein product: CASSREHNYGYTF.

The chain employs TRBV5-1 and TRBJ2-1; 11 bases map to TRBD1. V shed 3 bases, J shed 2 bases, and the junction held 1 base outside the gene matches. The CDR3 length is 15 residues. CDR1 SGHRS and CDR2 YFSETQ come from the germline V gene. This chain's CDR3 is CASSSGQGAYNEQFF. Here the CDR3 DNA reads TGCGCCAGCAGCTCGGGACAGGGGGCCTACAATGAGCAGTTCTTC.